The rows below give T cell receptor beta chains drawn from one sample of a study of identifying expanded T cells in peripheral blood. Profiled with immunoSEQ multiplex PCR; TCRdb holds only in-frame clones, not every one. The sample includes 90,000 to 120,000 clones, 80% to 90% of them seen just once. The sequenced sample consisted of blood. These receptors were collected from a person aged 18 to 75 in good health. Each CDR3 is given with its conserved first and last residue. A D gene is named only where the DNA matches it firmly. Clone size is stated in some rows and not others, as once, few, many or a class when expanded.

D: -; J: TRBJ1-5; V: TRBV10-2; size: -; DNA: TGCGCCAGCAGTGAGTCGACTCGGGGTAGCAATCAGCCCCAGCATTTT; CDR3: CASSESTRGSNQPQHF
D: -; J: TRBJ2-3; V: TRBV6-1; size: -; DNA: TGTGCCAGCAGTGAGCACTCAGATACGCAGTATTTT; CDR3: CASSEHSDTQYF
D: TRBD1; J: TRBJ2-2; V: TRBV13; size: -; DNA: TGTGCCAGCAGCCCACGAACAGGGGGCGTGACCGGGGAGCTGTTTTTT; CDR3: CASSPRTGGVTGELFF
D: -; J: TRBJ2-5; V: TRBV7-9; size: -; DNA: TGTGCCAGCAGCTTAGTCGGTCTCCAAGAGACCCAGTACTTC; CDR3: CASSLVGLQETQYF
D: TRBD1; J: TRBJ2-1; V: TRBV4-1; size: -; DNA: TGCGCCAGCAGCCAGGATAGACAGGGGGCTGAGCAGTTCTTC; CDR3: CASSQDRQGAEQFF
D: -; J: TRBJ2-7; V: TRBV7-2; size: -; DNA: TGTGCCAGCAGCTTAGGACAGGGAGGTGAGCAGTACTTC; CDR3: CASSLGQGGEQYF
D: -; J: TRBJ2-6; V: TRBV18; size: -; DNA: TGTGCCAGCTCACCGTGGACAGACGGAGCCAACGTCCTGACTTTC; CDR3: CASSPWTDGANVLTF
D: -; J: TRBJ1-2; V: TRBV20-1; size: -; DNA: TGCAGTGCTGAAAAGACTCCAGGCTACACCTTC; CDR3: CSAEKTPGYTF
D: -; J: TRBJ2-1; V: TRBV5-1; size: once; DNA: TGCGCCAGCAGCTTGGAAAGCTCCTCCTACAATGAGCAGTTCTTC; CDR3: CASSLESSSYNEQFF
D: -; J: TRBJ1-4; V: TRBV7-2; size: once; DNA: TGTGCCAGCAGCTTAGGGGCAGGGCCGCAAAATGAAAAACTGTTTTTT; CDR3: CASSLGAGPQNEKLFF
D: -; J: TRBJ1-5; V: TRBV18; size: -; DNA: TGTGCCAGCTCACTTAGGGTCGATCAGCCCCAGCATTTT; CDR3: CASSLRVDQPQHF
D: TRBD2; J: TRBJ2-3; V: TRBV10-1; size: -; DNA: TGCGCCAGCAGTGAGTCGTCTAGCGGGGGAAGCACAGATACGCAGTATTTT; CDR3: CASSESSSGGSTDTQYF
D: TRBD1; J: TRBJ1-6; V: TRBV2; size: -; DNA: TGTACCAGCAGTCCTCAGCGGCCAGGGGGCGGTGGTAATTCACCCCTCCACTTT; CDR3: CTSSPQRPGGGGNSPLHF
D: -; J: TRBJ1-6; V: TRBV7-8; size: -; DNA: TGTGCCAGCAGCTTAATGGCTGGGGTCGATTCACCCCTCCACTTT; CDR3: CASSLMAGVDSPLHF
D: -; J: TRBJ1-1; V: TRBV25-1; size: -; DNA: TGTGCCAGCAGTGAATTGGGGGGCGGAGCTGAAGCTTTCTTT; CDR3: CASSELGGGAEAFF
D: -; J: TRBJ2-7; V: TRBV6-6; size: -; DNA: TGTGCCAGCAGACCCAGGGGGGGCAACGAGCAGTACTTC; CDR3: CASRPRGGNEQYF
D: -; J: TRBJ1-2; V: TRBV2; size: -; DNA: TGTGCCAGCACCGAGTGGGGACGAAAAAACTATGGCTACACCTTC; CDR3: CASTEWGRKNYGYTF
D: -; J: TRBJ1-2; V: TRBV7-8; size: -; DNA: TGTGCCAGCAGCCCGACGAGGCAGCCGAACTATGGCTACACCTTC; CDR3: CASSPTRQPNYGYTF
D: -; J: TRBJ2-7; V: TRBV7-2; size: -; DNA: TGTGCCAGCAGAAGTGGACCCACCCCCGGGTTGTACGAGCAGTACTTC; CDR3: CASRSGPTPGLYEQYF
D: TRBD1; J: TRBJ2-5; V: TRBV7-9; size: once; DNA: TGTGCCAGCAGTCCTCGGACAGGCCCCTCGACCCAGTACTTC; CDR3: CASSPRTGPSTQYF
D: -; J: TRBJ1-4; V: TRBV28; size: -; DNA: TGTGCCAGCAGTTCTTATCCCGAGGGGCGCGTAACTAATGAAAAACTGTTTTTT; CDR3: CASSSYPEGRVTNEKLFF
D: -; J: TRBJ2-7; V: TRBV11-2; size: once; DNA: TGTGCCAGCAGCTTACAGGACTACGAGCAGTACTTC; CDR3: CASSLQDYEQYF
D: -; J: TRBJ1-3; V: TRBV7-9; size: -; DNA: TGTGCCAGCAGCCATCGCGGGACAACCTCTGGAAACACCATATATTTT; CDR3: CASSHRGTTSGNTIYF
D: -; J: TRBJ2-5; V: TRBV6-5; size: -; DNA: TGTGCCAGCAGGAAACCAGGGGTCCAAGAGACCCAGTACTTC; CDR3: CASRKPGVQETQYF
D: -; J: TRBJ2-5; V: TRBV4-3; size: -; DNA: TGCGCCAGCAGCCCCCTGGTTACGGGGTCGGAGACCCAGTACTTC; CDR3: CASSPLVTGSETQYF
D: -; J: TRBJ1-2; V: TRBV19; size: -; DNA: TGTGCCAGTAGTATAGATCCCGGGGCAATCCATGGCTACACCTTC; CDR3: CASSIDPGAIHGYTF
D: -; J: TRBJ1-4; V: TRBV5-6; size: -; DNA: TGTGCCAGCAGCTGGCGGGAGGAGGGGGGAAAACTGTTTTTT; CDR3: CASSWREEGGKLFF
D: -; J: TRBJ1-2; V: TRBV7-2; size: -; DNA: TGTGCCAGCAGCTTAGGACCGGTCGGGGCTAACTATGGCTACACCTTC; CDR3: CASSLGPVGANYGYTF
D: -; J: TRBJ1-2; V: TRBV19; size: -; DNA: TGTGCCAGTAGTATTGCCAGGGGTTACCGAGCTAACTATGGCTACACCTTC; CDR3: CASSIARGYRANYGYTF
D: TRBD1; J: TRBJ1-1; V: TRBV10-2; size: -; DNA: TGCGCCAGCGGACAGGGATTCTCCGACACTGAAGCTTTCTTT; CDR3: CASGQGFSDTEAFF
D: TRBD1; J: TRBJ2-7; V: TRBV7-8; size: -; DNA: TGTGCCAGCAGCTATGACAGGGGGGACGAGCAGTACTTC; CDR3: CASSYDRGDEQYF
D: -; J: TRBJ2-7; V: TRBV30; size: -; DNA: TGTGCCTGGAGTTACGGGGGAGGCGAGCAGTACTTC; CDR3: CAWSYGGGEQYF
D: -; J: TRBJ2-5; V: TRBV11-2; size: -; DNA: TGTGCCAGCAGCTTAGGCCGGTACCAAGAGACCCAGTACTTC; CDR3: CASSLGRYQETQYF
D: -; J: TRBJ2-5; V: TRBV19; size: -; DNA: TGTGCCAGTAGTATAGTAGGAGGGGGGGCCCGGGAGACCCAGTACTTC; CDR3: CASSIVGGGARETQYF
D: -; J: TRBJ2-4; V: TRBV5-1; size: -; DNA: TGCGCCAGCAGTCCCGGGGGAACAGCCAAAAACATTCAGTACTTC; CDR3: CASSPGGTAKNIQYF
D: -; J: TRBJ1-2; V: TRBV5-4; size: -; DNA: TGTGCCAGCAGCTTTTACGGCGGCTACACCTTC; CDR3: CASSFYGGYTF
D: -; J: TRBJ2-5; V: TRBV29-1; size: -; DNA: TGCAGCGTTGAAGATCGAGAAGGCGGGACCCAGTACTTC; CDR3: CSVEDREGGTQYF
D: -; J: TRBJ2-7; V: TRBV19; size: -; DNA: TGTGCCAGTAGTATCAGAAACTCGGACGGTTTCGCCGAGCAGTACTTC; CDR3: CASSIRNSDGFAEQYF
D: -; J: TRBJ1-6; V: TRBV19; size: few; DNA: TGTGCCAGTAGTATGACTAATTCACCCCTCCACTTT; CDR3: CASSMTNSPLHF
D: TRBD2; J: TRBJ2-3; V: TRBV6-1; size: -; DNA: TGTGCCAGCAGAAGTGGGGAGGGAAGCACAGATACGCAGTATTTT; CDR3: CASRSGEGSTDTQYF
D: -; J: TRBJ1-2; V: TRBV10-1; size: -; DNA: TGCGCCAGCAGTGAGTCGTCTAGCCCTTTGTGTTTCGGTGGCTACACCTTC; CDR3: CASSESSSPLCFGGYTF
D: -; J: TRBJ2-7; V: TRBV2; size: once; DNA: TGTGCCAGCAGTGGGGTTTACGAGCAGTACTTC; CDR3: CASSGVYEQYF
D: -; J: TRBJ2-4; V: TRBV19; size: -; DNA: TGTGCCAGTAGCCCACTACTAGCCAAAAACATTCAGTACTTC; CDR3: CASSPLLAKNIQYF
D: -; J: TRBJ2-1; V: TRBV6-4; size: -; DNA: TGTGCCAGCAGTGACTGGAACAGGGATCGGAATGAGCAGTTCTTC; CDR3: CASSDWNRDRNEQFF
D: -; J: TRBJ1-5; V: TRBV28; size: -; DNA: TGTGCCAGCAGCCGGCCAAATCAGCCCCAGCATTTT; CDR3: CASSRPNQPQHF
D: -; J: TRBJ2-5; V: TRBV7-7; size: -; DNA: TGTGCCAGCAGCTTAAATGGGGCGGAGACCCAGTACTTC; CDR3: CASSLNGAETQYF
D: -; J: TRBJ2-3; V: TRBV6-5; size: few; DNA: TGTGCCAGCAGTTACAGAGGCGTAACAGATACGCAGTATTTT; CDR3: CASSYRGVTDTQYF
D: -; J: TRBJ2-7; V: TRBV2; size: -; DNA: TGTGCCAGCGGCGGACAGTCCTACGAGCAGTACTTC; CDR3: CASGGQSYEQYF
D: -; J: TRBJ2-7; V: TRBV4-1; size: -; DNA: TGCGCCAGCAGCCAAGATGGGGACTACGAGCAGTACTTC; CDR3: CASSQDGDYEQYF
D: -; J: TRBJ2-7; V: TRBV6-1; size: -; DNA: TGTGCCAGCAAAGTGTTGCCCTACGAGCAGTACTTC; CDR3: CASKVLPYEQYF